This T cell receptor (beta chain) originates from a study of blood T cells in healthy people across ages. Through a sample-barcoded 5' primer and a J-beta primer mix, a second PCR was run for roughly 6 to 12 cycles. Each cDNA molecule was tagged by a template-switch adaptor with 12 random nucleotides. One entry per CDR3 protein results from TCRdb running MiXCR on the 5' RACE reads. The table includes 600,000 or so distinct CDR3 sequences, roughly 48% detected once. About this clonotype: Its antigen is as yet unknown.

General study points: Higher diversity and more naive CD4+ cells were features of long-lived donors, compared to aged donors. Diversity of TCR beta per million T cells declined in a roughly linear way with age. For the donors, CMV status was unknown and possibly confounded expanded clonotype changes.

The sequence derives from a man older than 75 in good health. Input material: blood.

The CDR3 bases are TGTGCCAGCGCCGGCAGGGACGGGAATTCACCCCTCCACTTT. Encoded protein: CASAGRDGNSPLHF. The chain couples TRBV3-1 to TRBJ1-6, with D perhaps matching TRBD1 (5 bases). Germline V CDR1 and CDR2: LGHDT, YNNKEL (reference sequence). V was cut by 8 bases and J by 7 bases, with 15 bases left in between. This CDR3 comprises 14 residues.